What follows is one TCR beta chain and its context. The antigen remains undetermined. This sample was taken from a study of siplizumab effects on memory and regulatory T cells. Study outcomes and limitations: Confirmation that proliferating Tregs from siplizumab cultures had suppressive function was not obtained. A mean of about 69% of mappable alloreactive CD4+ clones were Treg-derived with siplizumab, compared with more than 25% in controls. Tracing alloreactive clones into unstimulated subsets worked for only a minor fraction of them. Naive T cells seemed more diverse than memory cells; they also seemed major alloresponse contributors.

Data came from immunoSEQ multiplex PCR; TCRdb stores just in-frame clones and leaves some out. This table has some 97,000 clones, around 94% appearing once. Germline V lookup: CDR1 SEHNR, CDR2 FQNEAQ (reference sequence). The ends were cut back, 7 bases at V and 0 bases at J, with 11 bases in the middle. This CDR3 is 14 amino acids long. This receptor was identified in a human donor in good health. The rearrangement links TRBV7-9 to TRBJ2-3; D unclear. Sample: Tregs sorted from blood. The CDR3 nucleotides are TGTGCCAGCACCAGAAGAATTAGCACAGATACGCAGTATTTT. Encoded protein: CASTRRISTDTQYF.